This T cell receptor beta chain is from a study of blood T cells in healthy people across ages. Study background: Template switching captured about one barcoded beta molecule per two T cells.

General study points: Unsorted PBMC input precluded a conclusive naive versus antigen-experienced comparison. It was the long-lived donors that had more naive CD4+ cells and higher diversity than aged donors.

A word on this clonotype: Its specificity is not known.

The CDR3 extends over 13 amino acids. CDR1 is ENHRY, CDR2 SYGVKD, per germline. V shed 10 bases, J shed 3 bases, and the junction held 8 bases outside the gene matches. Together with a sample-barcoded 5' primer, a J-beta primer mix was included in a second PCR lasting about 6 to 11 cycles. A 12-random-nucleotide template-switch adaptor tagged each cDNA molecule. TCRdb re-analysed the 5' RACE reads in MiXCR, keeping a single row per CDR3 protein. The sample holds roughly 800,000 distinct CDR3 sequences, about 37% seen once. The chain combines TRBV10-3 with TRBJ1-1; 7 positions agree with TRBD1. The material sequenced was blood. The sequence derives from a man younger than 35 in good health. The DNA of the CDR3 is TGTGCCACCCAGACAGGGCCGGACACTGAAGCTTTCTTT. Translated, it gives CATQTGPDTEAFF.